The 29 T cell receptor beta chains below were found in one sample sequenced in a study of blood T cell repertoires in COVID-19. Some clones are missing from TCRdb's copy, which holds only in-frame ones; the method was immunoSEQ multiplex PCR. The table has around 95,000 clones, 90% seen once. The material sequenced was peripheral blood. The receptors here all came from a man aged 50 to 60 with acute or convalescent COVID-19.

Written as DNA, the CDR3 is TGTGCCACCAGTGATCTCGGCTACCGGCCAAGCTTAGCGCCAGGGCTGAGGGGGCAAGAGACCCAGTACTTC. Amino acids: CATSDLGYRPSLAPGLRGQETQYF. The chain uses TRBV24-1 and TRBJ2-5; tentatively, D is TRBD1 (6 bases). V dropped 3 bases and J dropped 2 bases, with 39 bases sitting between them. Germline V gives CDR1 KGHDR, CDR2 SFDVKD. This CDR3 is 24 amino acids long.

This sequence joins TRBV4-1 and TRBJ2-1, with D perhaps matching TRBD2 (6 bases). V lost 0 bases and J 0 bases, leaving 9 bases between the germline ends. This CDR3 comprises 16 residues. From germline, CDR1 is MGHRA and CDR2 YSYEKL. The CDR3 DNA is TGCGCCAGCAGCCAAGATCGAGCGGGCTCCTACAATGAGCAGTTCTTC. It translates to CASSQDRAGSYNEQFF.

The chain is built from TRBV7-8 and TRBJ2-7, with D tentatively TRBD2 (6 bases). Germline lookup yields CDR1 SGHVS and CDR2 FQNEAQ. The CDR3 covers 15 residues. V was trimmed by 1 base and J by 6 bases, leaving 16 bases between them. The DNA for the CDR3 is TGTGCCAGCAGCTTAGGGGGAGCGGGCGCCCGCGAGCAGTACTTC. This codes for CASSLGGAGAREQYF.

The count of this clone is one. The chain joins TRBV24-1 to TRBJ2-2; no clear D. The CDR3 extends over 15 amino acids. The germline V and J ends were trimmed by 3 bases and 3 bases, with 10 bases remaining between them. CDR1 and CDR2 (germline): KGHDR, SFDVKD. CDR3 protein: CATSDARRDTGELFF. The DNA for the CDR3 is TGTGCCACCAGTGATGCACGACGGGACACCGGGGAGCTGTTTTTT.

The chain uses TRBV18 and TRBJ2-7; 8 nucleotides line up with TRBD2. With 4 bases clipped from V and 1 base from J, the junction kept 12 bases outside the gene matches. Germline V CDR1 and CDR2: KGHSH, LQKENI. The length of the CDR3 is 17 residues. The CDR3 nucleotides read TGTGCCAGCTCACAAACATCCCCGGGACTAGAATCCTACGAGCAGTACTTC. Amino acids: CASSQTSPGLESYEQYF.

The CDR3: CASSHPGVVITGELFF. Here the CDR3 DNA reads TGTGCCAGTAGTCACCCAGGGGTCGTAATCACCGGGGAGCTGTTTTTT. V and J are TRBV19 and TRBJ2-2, with D possibly being TRBD1 (6 bases). Trimming took off 5 bases at V and 4 bases at J, with 17 bases between the two ends. The CDR3 is made up of 16 amino acids. Germline V gene sequence: CDR1 LNHDA, CDR2 SQIVND (reference sequence).

The rearrangement uses TRBV29-1 and TRBJ2-2; the D gene is possibly TRBD1 (6 bases). V was cut by 7 bases and J by 1 base, with 16 bases left in between. Germline V gives CDR1 SQVTM, CDR2 ANQGSEA. This CDR3 is built from 15 residues. CDR3 loop: CSALTDRWNTGELFF. CDR3 nucleotides: TGCAGCGCTCTGACCGACAGGTGGAACACCGGGGAGCTGTTTTTT.

This sequence joins TRBV29-1 and TRBJ1-2; D is possibly TRBD1 (5 bases). The CDR3 sequence is 11 residues long. V dropped 6 bases and J dropped 3 bases, with 8 bases sitting between them. Germline V gene sequence: CDR1 SQVTM, CDR2 ANQGSEA. In nucleotides, the CDR3 is TGCAGCGTAGACAGAGACTATGGCTACACCTTC. Its protein is CSVDRDYGYTF.

The V and J genes are TRBV7-9 and TRBJ2-5; TRBD2 agrees at 11 bases. V shed 5 bases and J 7 bases; nucleotides not matched to a gene: 15. Germline-derived CDR1 and CDR2 are SEHNR and FQNEAQ (reference sequence). This CDR3 contains 17 residues. CDR3 loop: CASSPGGIAGGPWTQYF. In DNA, the CDR3 is TGTGCCAGCAGCCCCGGGGGAATAGCGGGAGGGCCGTGGACCCAGTACTTC. The full variable domain, rest sourced from reference TRBV7-9 and TRBJ2-5, is DTGVSQNPRHKITKRGQNVTFRCDPISEHNRLYWYRQTLGQGPEFLTYFQNEAQLEKSRLLSDRFSAERPKGSFSTLEIQRTEQGDSAMYLCASSPGGIAGGPWTQYFGPGTRLLVL.

The chain recombines TRBV27 with TRBJ2-6; no clear D gene. The V end lost 8 bases, the J end lost 0 bases, and 11 bases lay between the germline ends. The CDR3 extends over 15 amino acids. The V gene's germline CDR1 is MNHEY and CDR2 SMNVEV (reference sequence). Here the CDR3 DNA reads TGTGCCAGCCCCATCAACAGCTCTGGGGCCAACGTCCTGACTTTC. It is translated as CASPINSSGANVLTF.

The CDR3 nucleotides are TGTGCCAGCAGGGCGGTGAGTAACTCCTACAATGAGCAGTTCTTC. This codes for CASRAVSNSYNEQFF. The J gene is TRBJ2-1, the V gene TRBV7-2; D uncertain. Trimming pared 6 bases from V and 0 bases from J, leaving 12 bases between. The CDR3 length is 15 residues. Per the germline V gene, CDR1 is SGHTA and CDR2 is FQGNSA.

The V gene is TRBV5-6, the J gene TRBJ1-2; 10 bases line up with TRBD1. This CDR3 contains 16 residues. Looked up from germline, CDR1 is SGHDT and CDR2 is YYEEEE. Trimming took 6 bases from V and 0 from J; bases not matched to a gene: 8. The CDR3 protein is CASTGTGVRANYGYTF. CDR3 bases: TGTGCCAGCACCGGGACAGGGGTTAGAGCTAACTATGGCTACACCTTC.

This clone was observed a few times. The chain carries TRBV4-1 and TRBJ1-2; TRBD1 matches at 7 bases. With V trimmed by 0 bases and J by 0 bases, 22 bases remained unmatched. The CDR3 spans 22 residues. Per germline, CDR1 MGHRA and CDR2 YSYEKL. The CDR3, as DNA: TGCGCCAGCAGCCAAGATGGCCCCTCGGGCTCGGGACAGAGTAGAGCTAACTATGGCTACACCTTC. Translating gives CASSQDGPSGSGQSRANYGYTF.

The rearrangement joins TRBV18 to TRBJ1-4; TRBD1 might be the D (5 bases). V lost 3 bases and J lost 8, with 10 bases in between. The CDR3 length is 13 residues. The germline V gene encodes CDR1 KGHSH and CDR2 LQKENI. CDR3 DNA: TGTGCCAGCTCACCTCAGGGCAACGAAAAACTGTTTTTT. Protein product: CASSPQGNEKLFF.

V and J are TRBV19 and TRBJ1-2; a possible D gene is TRBD1 (6 bases). V was cut by 4 bases and J by 4 bases, with 16 bases left in between. The V gene's germline CDR1 is LNHDA and CDR2 SQIVND (reference sequence). This CDR3 is built from 15 residues. CDR3 nucleotides: TGTGCCAGTAGTACCAAACAGGGACACAGCTATGGCTACACCTTC. The encoded protein is CASSTKQGHSYGYTF.

This clone was seen a few times. In DNA, the CDR3 is TGTGCCACCAGTGGGCCCCCTTACACTGAAGCTTTCTTT. Translating it yields CATSGPPYTEAFF. This chain joins TRBV24-1 and TRBJ1-1; D gene uncertain. Trimming removed 5 bases at V and 3 bases at J, with 9 bases between. CDR3 length: 13 residues. Germline V lookup: CDR1 KGHDR, CDR2 SFDVKD.

This chain links TRBV29-1 with TRBJ1-2; 10 bases are a match to TRBD1. Germline V gene data show CDR1 as SQVTM and CDR2 as ANQGSEA. This CDR3 is 12 amino acids long. The trim removed 8 bases at V and 7 bases at J, leaving 7 bases unmatched. CDR3: CSIRQGASGYTF. In DNA, the CDR3 is TGCAGCATTAGACAGGGGGCGAGTGGCTACACCTTC.

This clone was counted a single time. J is TRBJ2-7 and V is TRBV6-2 or TRBV6-3, with a weak D call TRBD1 (5 bases). The CDR3 spans 13 residues. Per germline, CDR1 MNHEY and CDR2 SVGEGT. The V end was cut by 2 bases, the J end by 3 bases, with 8 bases between. The CDR3 DNA reads TGTGCCAGCAGTTACGCAGGGAACTACGAGCAGTACTTC. Translation: CASSYAGNYEQYF.

The chain carries TRBV10-1 and TRBJ1-5; D is possibly TRBD1 (6 bases). Trimming stripped 11 bases from V and 6 bases from J, with 20 bases between. The CDR3 runs 14 residues. Germline-derived CDR1 and CDR2 are WNHNN and SYGVQD (reference sequence). The CDR3: CAAAIRGGRQPQHF. The DNA for the CDR3 is TGCGCCGCAGCAATTCGGGGGGGGCGTCAGCCCCAGCATTTT.

V is TRBV7-2 and J is TRBJ2-5, with TRBD1 matching over 9 bases. Germline CDR1 is SGHTA and CDR2 is FQGNSA. The ends lost 2 bases at V and 5 bases at J; junction bases unmatched: 12. CDR3 length: 17 residues. CDR3 bases: TGTGCCAGCAGCTTAACGGGGTGGACAGGGGCCGCGGAGACCCAGTACTTC. This sequence encodes CASSLTGWTGAAETQYF.

This clone was found once. The rearrangement links TRBV11-2 to TRBJ2-7; TRBD1 aligns across 9 bases. Trimming removed 5 bases from V and 4 bases from J; junction bases left unmatched: 12. This CDR3 is built from 16 residues. Germline V CDR1 and CDR2: SGHAT, FQNNGV. The CDR3 loop reads CASSLWGGDREYEQYF. The CDR3 DNA reads as TGTGCCAGCAGCCTCTGGGGAGGGGACAGGGAGTACGAGCAGTACTTC.

The chain has TRBV11-2 and TRBJ2-1, with D tentatively TRBD2 (5 bases). The germline V gene has CDR1 SGHAT and CDR2 FQNNGV. Trimming took 5 bases from V and 0 from J, leaving 14 bases between them. This CDR3 has 16 amino acids. In DNA, the CDR3 is TGTGCCAGCAGCCCGGACGGGATCAGCTCCTACAATGAGCAGTTCTTC. The encoded protein is CASSPDGISSYNEQFF.

V usage is TRBV19 and J usage is TRBJ1-1, with 7 bases aligning to TRBD1. Germline V CDR1 and CDR2: LNHDA, SQIVND (reference sequence). V trimming: 10 bases; J trimming: 3 bases; junction bases outside the gene matches: 8. The CDR3 is 13 amino acids. In nucleotides, the CDR3 is TGTGCCACCACGAGGGACAGCCACACTGAAGCTTTCTTT. Protein product: CATTRDSHTEAFF. Looking up the rest from reference TRBV19 and TRBJ1-1 gives the full variable domain: DGGITQSPKYLFRKEGQNVTLSCEQNLNHDAMYWYRQDPGQGLRLIYYSQIVNDFQKGDIAEGYSVSREKKESFPLTVTSAQKNPTAFYLCATTRDSHTEAFFGQGTRLTVV.

The chain joins TRBV27 to TRBJ2-1; 10 bases fit TRBD2. This CDR3 comprises 17 residues. The germline CDR1 and CDR2 sequences are MNHEY and SMNVEV (reference sequence). V lost 3 bases to trimming and J lost 0 bases; unmatched junction nucleotides: 5. The DNA of the CDR3 is TGTGCCAGCAGTTTCAAGGCTAGCGGGAGCTCCTACAATGAGCAGTTCTTC. The encoded protein is CASSFKASGSSYNEQFF.

CDR3: CASSPYSGRLYEQYF. The CDR3 nucleotides read TGTGCCAGCAGTCCGTATAGCGGGAGGCTGTACGAGCAGTACTTC. V gene TRBV6-5 combines with J gene TRBJ2-7; 10 bases agree with TRBD2. V gave up 5 bases and J gave up 4 bases; unmatched junction bases: 8. Germline V gene lookup returns CDR1 MNHEY and CDR2 SVGAGI. This CDR3 comprises 15 residues.

The chain carries TRBV6-5 and TRBJ1-1; a possible D gene is TRBD1 (6 bases). Germline V gene sequence: CDR1 MNHEY, CDR2 SVGAGI. The ends were cut back, 0 bases at V and 5 bases at J, with 10 bases in the middle. The CDR3 runs to 14 residues. In DNA, the CDR3 is TGTGCCAGCAGTTACTCAAGACAGGCTACTGAAGCTTTCTTT. Translation gives CASSYSRQATEAFF.

The chain links TRBV9 to TRBJ1-1; 7 bases are shared with TRBD1. Germline values: CDR1 SGDLS, CDR2 YYNGEE. V trimming: 0 bases; J trimming: 7 bases; junction bases outside the gene matches: 12. CDR3 length: 16 residues. In DNA, the CDR3 is TGTGCCAGCAGCGTAGAGGGGACAGTAGGGCCAATTGAAGCTTTCTTT. It encodes CASSVEGTVGPIEAFF.

The count of this clone is one. The rearrangement uses TRBV25-1 and TRBJ2-6, with TRBD2 as a possible D gene (6 bases). This CDR3 has 16 residues. The V and J ends lost 3 bases and 4 bases respectively, with 13 bases between them. The germline V gene encodes CDR1 MGHDK and CDR2 SYGVNS. The CDR3 bases are TGTGCCAGCAGTGAGATCCCGGGGGTCGGGGCCAACGTCCTGACTTTC. It yields the protein CASSEIPGVGANVLTF.

The chain uses TRBV7-8 and TRBJ2-7; no clear D gene. Germline-derived CDR1 and CDR2 are SGHVS and FQNEAQ. V gave up 5 bases and J gave up 3 bases, with 8 bases separating them. This CDR3 region has 12 residues. The CDR3 here is CASSLLGYEQYF. The CDR3, as DNA: TGTGCCAGCAGCCTGCTCGGCTACGAGCAGTACTTC.